These 2 T cell receptor beta chains were sequenced from one sample in a study of technical replicates of blood from several donors. This table comes from immunoSEQ multiplex PCR, and its TCRdb copy is limited to in-frame clones, with some not included. In the table there are some 91,000 clones, nearly 97% of which are singletons. Sequencing input: T cells isolated from PBMCs. These receptors all stem from a human donor in good health.

This chain connects TRBV10-3 to TRBJ2-5, with 13 bases fitting TRBD2. V was clipped by 4 bases and J by 2 bases; unmatched bases: 7. The germline V gene encodes CDR1 ENHRY and CDR2 SYGVKD. The CDR3 totals 17 residues. Here the CDR3 reads CAISASRTSGGQETQYF. DNA for the CDR3: TGTGCCATCAGTGCCTCCCGGACTAGCGGGGGACAAGAGACCCAGTACTTC.

This rearrangement joins TRBV7-8 to TRBJ1-1, with a weak D call TRBD1 (5 bases). The CDR3 runs 18 residues. The V end was cut by 6 bases, the J end by 2 bases, with 25 bases between. Germline values: CDR1 SGHVS, CDR2 FQNEAQ. CDR3 in amino acids: CASSNSSWPREVNTEAFF. The CDR3 coding sequence is TGTGCCAGCAGTAACTCCTCTTGGCCCAGGGAGGTCAACACTGAAGCTTTCTTT.